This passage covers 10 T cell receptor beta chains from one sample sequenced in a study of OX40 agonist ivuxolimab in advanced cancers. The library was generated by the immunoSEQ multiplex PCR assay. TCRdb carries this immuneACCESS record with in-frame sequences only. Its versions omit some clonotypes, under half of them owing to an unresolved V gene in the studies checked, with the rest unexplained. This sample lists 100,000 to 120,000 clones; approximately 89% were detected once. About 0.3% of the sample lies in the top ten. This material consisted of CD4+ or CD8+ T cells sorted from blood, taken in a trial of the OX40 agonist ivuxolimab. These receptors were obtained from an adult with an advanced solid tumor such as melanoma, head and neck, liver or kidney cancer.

In nucleotides, the CDR3 is TGTGCCAGCAGCCGATTGACGGGGGGCGGCTACGAGCAGTACTTC. It is translated as CASSRLTGGGYEQYF. V and J are TRBV14 and TRBJ2-7, with D possibly matching TRBD2 (7 bases). This CDR3 contains 15 residues. The V gene's germline CDR1 is SGHDN and CDR2 FVKESK. Between the trimmed V and J ends, which lost 4 bases and 3 bases, there was a span of 16 bases.

DNA of the CDR3: TGTGCCAGCAGCCTCCGGGTCTCCGAGGACTATGGCTACACCTTC. Protein: CASSLRVSEDYGYTF. This chain joins TRBV9 and TRBJ1-2; D gene unclear. The CDR3 loop spans 15 amino acids. V was clipped by 4 bases and J by 3 bases, with 16 bases between them. CDR1 and CDR2 from the germline V gene are SGDLS and YYNGEE. Full variable domain (remainder filled in from reference TRBV9 and TRBJ1-2): DSGVTQTPKHLITATGQRVTLRCSPRSGDLSVYWYQQSLDQGLQFLIQYYNGEERAKGNILERFSAQQFPDLHSELNLSSLELGDSALYFCASSLRVSEDYGYTFGSGTRLTVV.

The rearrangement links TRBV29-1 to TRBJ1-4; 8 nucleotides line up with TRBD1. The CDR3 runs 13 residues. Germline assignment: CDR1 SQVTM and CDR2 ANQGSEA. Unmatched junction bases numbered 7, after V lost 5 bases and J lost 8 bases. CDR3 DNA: TGCAGCGTTATTCAACAGGGGGGCGAAAAACTGTTTTTT. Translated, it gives CSVIQQGGEKLFF.

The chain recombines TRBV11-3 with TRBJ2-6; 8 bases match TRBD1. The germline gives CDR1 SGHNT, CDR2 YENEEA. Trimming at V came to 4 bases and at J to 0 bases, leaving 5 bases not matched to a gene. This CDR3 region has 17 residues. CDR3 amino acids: CASSSGTGVSGANVLTF. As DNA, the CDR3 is TGTGCCAGCAGCTCCGGGACAGGAGTCTCTGGGGCCAACGTCCTGACTTTC.

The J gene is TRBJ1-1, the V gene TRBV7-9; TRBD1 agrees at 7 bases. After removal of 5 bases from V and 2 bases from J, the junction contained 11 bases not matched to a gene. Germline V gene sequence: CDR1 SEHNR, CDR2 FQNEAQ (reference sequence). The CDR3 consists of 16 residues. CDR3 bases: TGTGCCAGCAGCGGTAGACCTCGACAGGGTAACACTGAAGCTTTCTTT. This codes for CASSGRPRQGNTEAFF.

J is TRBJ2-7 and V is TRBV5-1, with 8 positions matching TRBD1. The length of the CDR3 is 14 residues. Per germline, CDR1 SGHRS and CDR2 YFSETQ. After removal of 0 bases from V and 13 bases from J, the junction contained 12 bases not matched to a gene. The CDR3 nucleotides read TGCGCCAGCAGCTTGGATTCAGGGGGCGTCCTTAAATACTTC. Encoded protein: CASSLDSGGVLKYF. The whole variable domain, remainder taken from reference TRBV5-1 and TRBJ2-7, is KAGVTQTPRYLIKTRGQQVTLSCSPISGHRSVSWYQQTPGQGLQFLFEYFSETQRNKGNFPGRFSGRQFSNSRSEMNVSTLELGDSALYLCASSLDSGGVLKYFGPGTRLTVT.

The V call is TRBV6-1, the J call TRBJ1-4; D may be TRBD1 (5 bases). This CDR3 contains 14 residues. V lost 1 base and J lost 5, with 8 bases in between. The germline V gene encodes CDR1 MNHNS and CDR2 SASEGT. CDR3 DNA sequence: TGTGCCAGCAGTGAAGTCCGACAGAATGAAAAACTGTTTTTT. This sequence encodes CASSEVRQNEKLFF.

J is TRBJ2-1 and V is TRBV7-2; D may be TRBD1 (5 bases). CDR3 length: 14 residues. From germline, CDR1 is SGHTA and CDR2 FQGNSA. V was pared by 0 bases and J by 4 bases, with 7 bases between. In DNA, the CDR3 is TGTGCCAGCAGCTTAGCGGGGCCATACAATGAGCAGTTCTTC. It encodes CASSLAGPYNEQFF.

DNA for the CDR3: TGTGCCAGCAGCTTAAGGGGGCCTCCCGGGAAGGGGGTTACTGAAGCTTTCTTT. Translation: CASSLRGPPGKGVTEAFF. The V gene is TRBV7-3, the J gene TRBJ1-1; TRBD1 might be the D (6 bases). The germline CDR1 and CDR2 sequences are SGHTA and FQGTGA. This CDR3 contains 18 residues. Trimming cost V 1 base and J 5 bases, with 23 bases left between them.

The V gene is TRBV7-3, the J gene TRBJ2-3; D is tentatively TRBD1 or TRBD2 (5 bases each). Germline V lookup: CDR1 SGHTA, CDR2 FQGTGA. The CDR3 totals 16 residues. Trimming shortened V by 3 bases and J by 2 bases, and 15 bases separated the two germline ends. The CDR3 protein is CASSLGPIGNTDTQYF. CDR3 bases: TGTGCCAGCAGCTTGGGGCCAATCGGGAACACAGATACGCAGTATTTT.